This T cell receptor beta chain was recovered during a study of identical twins. This clonotype was observed at least ten times. At one end, the junction sequence differs from germline, possibly due to a read error. Germline CDR1 reads LGHDT; CDR2 reads YNNKEL (reference sequence). The CDR3 is 14 residues long. TCRdb re-analysed the 5' RACE reads in MiXCR, keeping a single row per CDR3 protein. The sample contains about 570,000 distinct CDR3 sequences, roughly 9.9% of which appear only once. This same sample was also part of a study on yellow fever vaccine responses in identical twins.

Sequenced sample: PBMCs. The origin of this receptor is a woman under 30 in good health. V and J are TRBV3-1 and TRBJ1-4; D is undetermined. The CDR3 nucleotides are TGTGCCAGCAGTCAAGGATCTGAACGCCGGGGACTGTTTTTT. This codes for CASSQGSERRGLFF.